This is a list of T cell receptor beta chains from one sample in a study of cytomegalovirus exposure and HLA in healthy donors. TCRdb's copy holds only in-frame clones and misses some; the assay was immunoSEQ multiplex PCR. The sample lists under 250,000 clones; around four fifths were seen once. Sequencing was carried out using PBMCs. These TCRs come from a woman in her 50s in good health and CMV-seropositive. The CDR3 runs from the conserved cysteine through the conserved F or W. The D gene is left open where the match is weak. Expanded clones are given a class, and other clones once, few, many or no size at all.

D gene	clone size	V gene	J gene	CDR3 DNA	CDR3 protein
NA	NA	TRBV9	TRBJ2-2	TGTGCCAGCAGCGCTGACCTAGCGTCCGGCACCGGGGAGCTGTTTTTT	CASSADLASGTGELFF
NA	NA	TRBV28	TRBJ1-5	TGTGCCAGCAGTGGGGACACCGATAGCAATCAGCCCCAGCATTTT	CASSGDTDSNQPQHF
NA	NA	TRBV29-1	TRBJ1-2	TGCAGCGTTGTTACTCTTTATGGCTACACCTTC	CSVVTLYGYTF
TRBD2	once	TRBV28	TRBJ2-4	TGTGCCAGCACCGCTAGGGGAGGGATCGACATTCAGTACTTC	CASTARGGIDIQYF
NA	NA	TRBV7-2	TRBJ2-5	TGTGCCAGCAGCTTAGGGGCCCGCGCGACCCAGTACTTC	CASSLGARATQYF
NA	NA	TRBV27	TRBJ1-6	TGTGCCAGCAGCCTGGGGAGCGGTAATTCACCCCTCCACTTT	CASSLGSGNSPLHF
NA	once	TRBV11-1	TRBJ2-4	TGTGCCAGCAGCCTCACCGGGATGGGCGGAAACATTCAGTACTTC	CASSLTGMGGNIQYF
NA	NA	TRBV5-1	TRBJ2-2	TGCGCCAGCAGCCAACGACAGTCCGGGGAGCTGTTTTTT	CASSQRQSGELFF
NA	NA	TRBV7-2	TRBJ2-2	TGTGCCAGCAGCTCTTACACCGGGGAGCTGTTTTTT	CASSSYTGELFF
NA	NA	TRBV15	TRBJ1-5	TGTGCCACCAGCAGAGATCACGGTGTTCTTCAGCCCCAGCATTTT	CATSRDHGVLQPQHF
TRBD1	NA	TRBV2	TRBJ2-1	TGTGCCAGCAGTGAATCCGGGACAGGGTTATACAATGAGCAGTTCTTC	CASSESGTGLYNEQFF
NA	NA	TRBV7-9	TRBJ1-6	TGTGCCAGCAGCCCCATTGAAAGGGGTTATTCACCCCTCCACTTT	CASSPIERGYSPLHF
NA	few	TRBV19	TRBJ1-2	TGTGCCAGTAGTATTCAGGGCGGAGGCTACACCTTC	CASSIQGGGYTF
NA	once	TRBV30	TRBJ2-7	TGTGCCTGGGGTCTGCGGTCTTACGAGCAGTACTTC	CAWGLRSYEQYF
TRBD1	NA	TRBV7-3	TRBJ1-1	TGTGCCAGCAGCGAGGGACAGCTGAACACTGAAGCTTTCTTT	CASSEGQLNTEAFF
NA	few	TRBV28	TRBJ1-4	TGTGCCAGCAGTCGCAGGTCAACTAATGAAAAACTGTTTTTT	CASSRRSTNEKLFF
NA	NA	TRBV21-1	TRBJ1-2	TGTGCCAGCATCGGGGGGGGGCCGAGTGGCTACACCTTC	CASIGGGPSGYTF
TRBD1	NA	TRBV2	TRBJ2-5	TGTGCCAGCACGGGACAGAAAGAGACCCAGTACTTC	CASTGQKETQYF
TRBD1	NA	TRBV10-3	TRBJ2-7	TGTGCCATCAGCGAGGGGGACAGTACCTCCTACGAGCAGTACTTC	CAISEGDSTSYEQYF
TRBD1	many	TRBV28	TRBJ1-4	TGTGCCAGCAGTTCCCTGACAGGGGGGAATGAAAAACTGTTTTTT	CASSSLTGGNEKLFF
NA	NA	TRBV7-9	TRBJ1-4	TGTGCCAGCAGCTACGACAGGTCCCTTGAAAAACTGTTTTTT	CASSYDRSLEKLFF
TRBD1	NA	TRBV27	TRBJ1-6	TGTGCCAGCAGGAATGGACAGGCCTGCAATTCACCCCTCCACTTT	CASRNGQACNSPLHF
NA	NA	TRBV19	TRBJ2-7	TGTGCCAGTAGTTCCGGGACTGAATGGAGCTACGAGCAGTACTTC	CASSSGTEWSYEQYF
TRBD2	NA	TRBV4-2	TRBJ2-2	TGTGCCAGCAGCCAAGAGGGGGGGAAAAACACCGGGGAGCTGTTTTTT	CASSQEGGKNTGELFF
TRBD1	NA	TRBV11-1	TRBJ2-7	TGTGCCAGCAGCTTAGCGACGGGACAGGGAGGCGAGCAGTACTTC	CASSLATGQGGEQYF
NA	few	TRBV6-4	TRBJ2-3	TGTGCCAGCAGGGCTTCTGAGGGTACTAGCACAGATACGCAGTATTTT	CASRASEGTSTDTQYF
TRBD1	NA	TRBV27	TRBJ2-7	TGTGCCAGCAGTTCATTTGCCAGACAGGGGACGTACTCCTACGAGCAGTACTTC	CASSSFARQGTYSYEQYF
NA	NA	TRBV28	TRBJ1-1	TGTGCCAGCAGTCACCCCCAGGGTCCCGAGGGGGACACTGAAGCTTTCTTT	CASSHPQGPEGDTEAFF
TRBD1	NA	TRBV6-1	TRBJ1-5	TGTGCCAGCAGTGAATCGAAGGGGGCGAGCAATCAGCCCCAGCATTTT	CASSESKGASNQPQHF
TRBD1	NA	TRBV6-5	TRBJ1-1	TGTGCCAGCAGTCTAGGACAGGGTGGGAACACTGAAGCTTTCTTT	CASSLGQGGNTEAFF
NA	NA	TRBV6-1	TRBJ2-1	TGTGCCAGCAGTACCCGACAGGCCAATGAGCAGTTCTTC	CASSTRQANEQFF
NA	NA	TRBV5-1	TRBJ2-7	TGCGCCAGCAGCTCGCAGGGGAGCTCCTACGAGCAGTACTTC	CASSSQGSSYEQYF
TRBD1	NA	TRBV10-3	TRBJ2-7	TGTGCCATCAGTGAGTTTACCGGGACAGGGGGCAACGAGCAGTACTTC	CAISEFTGTGGNEQYF
TRBD1	few	TRBV7-9	TRBJ2-5	TGTGCCAGCAGCTTAGCGGCCGGGACAGGGGGCAGAGAGACCCAGTACTTC	CASSLAAGTGGRETQYF
TRBD1	NA	TRBV5-4	TRBJ1-4	TGTGCCAGCAACTTGGAGGGACAGCCTGCCCAAGGAAAACTGTTTTTT	CASNLEGQPAQGKLFF
NA	NA	TRBV5-6	TRBJ1-1	TGTGCCAGCAGCTTTACCCCTATGAACACTGAAGCTTTCTTT	CASSFTPMNTEAFF
TRBD2	NA	TRBV9	TRBJ2-5	TGTGCCAGCAGCGTAGCGGGGGGCCAAGAGACCCAGTACTTC	CASSVAGGQETQYF
NA	NA	TRBV4-1	TRBJ1-2	TGCGCCAGCAGCCAAGGGGGCGAAGGGGCCCAAAACTATGGCTACACCTTC	CASSQGGEGAQNYGYTF
NA	once	TRBV7-2	TRBJ1-3	TGTGCCAGCAGCTTACAAAGTAGCACCATATATTTT	CASSLQSSTIYF
TRBD2	NA	TRBV6-4	TRBJ2-5	TGTGCCAGCAGTGTTTCTAGCGGGGGCGAAGAGACCCAGTACTTC	CASSVSSGGEETQYF
TRBD2	few	TRBV2	TRBJ2-5	TGTGCCAGCAGACCGACTAGCGGGGGGGCCGGGGCATTTCACTTC	CASRPTSGGAGAFHF
NA	NA	TRBV6-6	TRBJ1-2	TGTGCCAGCAGTTACCGGATAAACAGCTATGGCTACACCTTC	CASSYRINSYGYTF